The 30 T cell receptor beta chains below were found in one sample sequenced in a study of regulatory T cells in long-lasting Graves disease. Assembly of TCR beta libraries relied on iRepertoire HTBI primers together with Arm-PCR of CDR3 regions. In TCRdb, the multiplex PCR reads were re-called with MiXCR into one record per CDR3 protein. The table has 250,000 to 400,000 distinct CDR3 sequences, 18% seen once. The time point here: newly diagnosed GD, antithyroid drugs for less than 3 months. Making the TCR library involved RNA that had been extracted from PBMCs. The sample here was peripheral blood mononuclear cells (PBMCs), taken at new diagnosis, from a patient treated with antithyroid drugs. The receptors were gathered from a female donor with Graves disease.

Ten or more counts support this clonotype. The V call is TRBV11-3, the J call TRBJ2-1; maybe TRBD2 (6 bases). V was shortened by 3 bases and J by 7 bases, with 16 bases between the two germline ends. Germline assignment: CDR1 SGHNT and CDR2 YENEEA. This CDR3 spans 15 amino acids. The CDR3 coding sequence is TGTGCCAGCAGCTTTGGGGGGATGATATCAAATGAGCAGTTCTTC. This translates into CASSFGGMISNEQFF.

Concerning this clonotype itself: At one boundary the junction diverges from the germline segment, which might be a read error. CDR3 protein: CASSFRATYERYF. The CDR3 DNA reads as TGTGCCAGCAGTTTTAGAGCGACCTACGAGCGGTACTTC. The chain carries TRBV12-3 or TRBV12-4 and TRBJ2-7; no clear D. The CDR3 length is 13 residues.

This clonotype was recorded at least ten times. The chain recombines TRBV27 with TRBJ2-3; 8 nucleotides agree with TRBD1. The ends lost 2 bases at V and 0 bases at J; junction bases unmatched: 10. This CDR3 has 18 residues. Germline V gene data show CDR1 as MNHEY and CDR2 as SMNVEV (reference sequence). In nucleotides, the CDR3 is TGTGCCAGCAGTTTAGTTCCGACCGGGACAGGTAGCACAGATACGCAGTATTTT. Translated, it gives CASSLVPTGTGSTDTQYF.

This clonotype was seen many times. The chain links TRBV11-2 to TRBJ1-2; 7 nucleotides align to TRBD1. Trimming took 5 bases from V and 4 from J; bases not matched to a gene: 4. This CDR3 has 13 residues. Germline assignment: CDR1 SGHAT and CDR2 FQNNGV. The CDR3 protein is CASSLGQRYGYTF. The DNA for the CDR3 is TGTGCCAGCAGCCTGGGACAGCGCTATGGCTACACCTTC.

This clonotype was counted ten times or more. This rearrangement joins TRBV7-9 to TRBJ2-7; D is possibly TRBD1 or TRBD2 (5 bases each). Germline lookup yields CDR1 SEHNR and CDR2 FQNEAQ (reference sequence). The CDR3 has 15 amino acids. The V end was cut by 7 bases, the J end by 7 bases, with 23 bases between. The CDR3 bases are TGTGCCAGCACCCAAGGAGGACAAGGGGCGAGGGAGCAGTACTTC. Protein sequence: CASTQGGQGAREQYF.

This clonotype was seen many times. The chain is built from TRBV2 and TRBJ1-1, with D maybe TRBD1 (6 bases). The CDR3 sequence is 13 residues long. Germline V gives CDR1 SNHLY, CDR2 FYNNEI. V gave up 8 bases and J gave up 4 bases, with 14 bases separating them. The CDR3 loop is CASVTGNRTEAFF. DNA of the CDR3: TGTGCCAGCGTCACAGGGAATCGCACTGAAGCTTTCTTT.

The J gene is TRBJ2-7, the V gene TRBV12-5; TRBD2 might be the D (5 bases). Germline V gene lookup returns CDR1 LGHNT and CDR2 FRNRAP. Trimming took off 2 bases at V and 12 bases at J, with 14 bases between the two ends. CDR3 length equals 12 residues. The DNA of the CDR3 is TGTGCTAGTGGTTTGTTGGACTCCCCGCCGTACTTC. Protein sequence: CASGLLDSPPYF.

This clonotype was found many times. The chain combines TRBV2 with TRBJ1-2; D gene uncertain. In germline, CDR1 is SNHLY, CDR2 FYNNEI. This CDR3 contains 14 residues. Trimming took off 0 bases at V and 4 bases at J, with 9 bases between the two ends. The CDR3 region has the DNA TGTGCCAGCAGTGAAGCGCGCCAGACCTATGGCTACACCTTC. The encoded protein is CASSEARQTYGYTF.

The V gene is TRBV27, the J gene TRBJ1-1; perhaps TRBD1 as D (5 bases). Trimming took 0 bases from V and 7 from J, leaving 12 bases between them. Germline values: CDR1 MNHEY, CDR2 SMNVEV (reference sequence). This CDR3 comprises 14 residues. The CDR3 here is CASSLSRGAVEAFF. The CDR3 DNA follows: TGTGCCAGCAGTTTATCGAGGGGCGCGGTTGAAGCTTTCTTT.

Only a few counts were recorded for this clonotype. The rearrangement links TRBV7-2 to TRBJ2-5; 8 bases map to TRBD2. This CDR3 contains 16 residues. Germline assignment: CDR1 SGHTA and CDR2 FQGNSA. Unmatched junction bases numbered 10, after V lost 2 bases and J lost 5 bases. CDR3 bases: TGTGCCAGCAGCTTAAACGAAGCGGGAGCGGGGGAGACCCAGTACTTC. Translating gives CASSLNEAGAGETQYF.

Points on this clonotype: This may be a read error: a much more frequent sequence differs by one nucleotide. This chain joins TRBV20-1 and TRBJ1-3, with 10 bases that match TRBD1. J gave up 3 bases and V 3 bases, and 5 bases lay outside the gene matches. This CDR3 is 15 amino acids long. Germline V lookup: CDR1 DFQATT, CDR2 SNEGSKA (reference sequence). CDR3 sequence reads: CSASLGQGSGNTIYF. The DNA of the CDR3 is TGCAGTGCTAGTTTGGGACAGGGGAGTGGAAACACCATATATTTT.

In its sample, this clonotype was seen many times. The gene calls are TRBV11-2 and TRBJ2-1; maybe TRBD2 (6 bases). The CDR3 covers 18 residues. Germline V gene lookup returns CDR1 SGHAT and CDR2 FQNNGV. Trimming stripped 2 bases from V and 0 bases from J, with 17 bases between. The CDR3 bases are TGTGCCAGCAGCTTAATACTCGCGGGATCGAGCTCCTACAATGAGCAGTTCTTC. The encoded protein is CASSLILAGSSSYNEQFF.

This clonotype was detected a few times. The V and J genes are TRBV27 and TRBJ1-1; 10 bases match TRBD1. This CDR3 region has 14 residues. Germline V CDR1 and CDR2: MNHEY, SMNVEV (reference sequence). V lost 4 bases, J lost 11 bases, and 10 bases stayed unmatched. The CDR3 sequence: CASSSRQGAFRAFF. CDR3 nucleotides: TGTGCCAGCAGTTCACGACAGGGGGCTTTCCGGGCTTTCTTT.

The chain is built from TRBV11-2 and TRBJ2-1; D might be TRBD2 (5 bases). Trimming took 2 bases from V and 0 from J, leaving 11 bases between them. Per the germline V gene, CDR1 is SGHAT and CDR2 is FQNNGV. The CDR3 spans 16 residues. The CDR3 nucleotides are TGTGCCAGCAGCTTAATACGGGGAAGCTCCTACAATGAGCAGTTCTTC. This gives the protein CASSLIRGSSYNEQFF. The full variable domain, completed using reference TRBV11-2 and TRBJ2-1, is EAGVAQSPRYKIIEKRQSVAFWCNPISGHATLYWYQQILGQGPKLLIQFQNNGVVDDSQLPKDRFSAERLKGVDSTLKIQPAKLEDSAVYLCASSLIRGSSYNEQFFGPGTRLTVL.

The chain is built from TRBV2 and TRBJ1-2, with D maybe TRBD1 (5 bases). Germline V gene sequence: CDR1 SNHLY, CDR2 FYNNEI. The CDR3 has 14 residues. Trimming removed 1 base from V and 4 bases from J, with 10 bases in between. This CDR3 reads CASSEGQQLYGYTF. The CDR3 nucleotides read TGTGCCAGCAGTGAAGGACAGCAGCTCTATGGCTACACCTTC.

Ten or more counts support this clonotype. The chain recombines TRBV12-3 or TRBV12-4 with TRBJ1-2; 10 positions agree with TRBD1. Trimming cost V 4 bases and J 8 bases; bases outside gene matches: 7. The CDR3 sequence is 14 residues long. CDR3 residues: CASSWAGTGEGYTF. The CDR3 DNA is TGTGCCAGCAGTTGGGCTGGGACAGGGGAGGGCTACACCTTC.

This clonotype came up many times. The chain links TRBV19 to TRBJ2-5; 7 bases are shared with TRBD1. Losses at the gene ends were 5 bases for V and 3 bases for J; bases not matched to a gene: 9. The CDR3 covers 15 residues. Germline assignment: CDR1 LNHDA and CDR2 SQIVND (reference sequence). CDR3 loop: CASSSRDRLEETQYF. The CDR3 nucleotides are TGTGCCAGTAGTTCCAGGGACAGATTAGAAGAGACCCAGTACTTC.

Turning to this clonotype: A much larger clonotype is one base distant, so this may be a read error. The chain employs TRBV9 and TRBJ1-1, with D unresolved. The CDR3 totals 16 residues. Per the germline V gene, CDR1 is SGDLS and CDR2 is YYNGEE. The ends were cut back, 0 bases at V and 0 bases at J, with 12 bases in the middle. The CDR3 nucleotides read TGTGCCAGCAGCGTAGAGCCTTTACCCCTGAACACTGAAGCTTTCTTT. Its translation is CASSVEPLPLNTEAFF. Supplemented by reference TRBV9 and TRBJ1-1, the full variable domain reads DSGVTQTPKHLITATGQRVTLRCSPRSGDLSVYWYQQSLDQGLQFLIQYYNGEERAKGNILERFSAQQFPDLHSELNLSSLELGDSALYFCASSVEPLPLNTEAFFGQGTRLTVV.

This sequence joins TRBV4-1 and TRBJ2-1; 11 bases line up with TRBD2. Germline CDR1 reads MGHRA; CDR2 reads YSYEKL. This CDR3 has 17 residues. The V gene end was trimmed by 2 bases and the J gene end by 4 bases; junction bases not matched to a gene: 7. DNA for the CDR3: TGCGCCAGCAGCCAACCCATTAGCGGGAGGGTTTACAATGAGCAGTTCTTC. Translation gives CASSQPISGRVYNEQFF.

This clonotype was detected many times. The rearrangement links TRBV2 to TRBJ2-1, with TRBD2 matching 7 bases. Germline V gives CDR1 SNHLY, CDR2 FYNNEI. V was pared by 8 bases and J by 3 bases, with 4 bases of the junction left unmatched. The CDR3 is made up of 13 amino acids. For the CDR3, the DNA is TGTGCCAGCTGGGGGGGGGACTACAATGAGCAGTTCTTC. Translating it yields CASWGGDYNEQFF.

On this clonotype itself: This may be a read error, as it is one base from a much larger clone. The chain combines TRBV7-9 with TRBJ2-3; D gene unclear. CDR3 length: 13 residues. Trimming pared 0 bases from V and 4 bases from J, leaving 5 bases between. Germline lookup yields CDR1 SEHNR and CDR2 FQNEAQ (reference sequence). This chain's CDR3 is CASSLAGADTQYF. The CDR3 region has the DNA TGTGCCAGCAGCTTAGCGGGCGCAGATACGCAGTATTTT.

The J gene is TRBJ2-3, the V gene TRBV10-1; maybe TRBD2 (6 bases). The V and J ends lost 4 bases and 2 bases respectively, with 19 bases between them. The V gene's germline CDR1 is WNHNN and CDR2 SYGVQD (reference sequence). CDR3 length: 17 residues. The CDR3 loop reads CASSGGVRSEDTDTQYF. The CDR3 DNA reads TGCGCCAGCAGTGGGGGGGTTCGGAGCGAGGACACAGATACGCAGTATTTT.

In its sample, this clonotype was seen many times. This chain uses TRBV11-1 with TRBJ1-1; no clear D. CDR3 length equals 14 residues. Trimming took off 3 bases at V and 1 base at J, with 9 bases between the two ends. The germline CDR1 and CDR2 sequences are SGHAT and FQDESV (reference sequence). The CDR3 loop reads CASSFGPENTEAFF. The CDR3 DNA sequence: TGTGCCAGCAGCTTTGGACCGGAGAACACTGAAGCTTTCTTT.

The genes are TRBV18 and TRBJ2-3; D is possibly TRBD2 (6 bases). Germline lookup yields CDR1 KGHSH and CDR2 LQKENI. CDR3 length: 17 amino acids. The V and J ends lost 0 bases and 3 bases respectively, with 16 bases between them. The CDR3 protein is CASSPPLAYGETDTQYF. The DNA for the CDR3 is TGTGCCAGCTCACCACCTCTAGCGTACGGGGAGACAGATACGCAGTATTTT.

This clonotype showed up many times. This chain's CDR3 is CASSFRGPGYEQYF. The CDR3 coding sequence is TGTGCCAGCAGTTTCAGGGGGCCGGGCTACGAGCAGTACTTC. The chain recombines TRBV12-3 or TRBV12-4 with TRBJ2-7; 8 positions match TRBD1. The ends lost 3 bases at V and 3 bases at J; junction bases unmatched: 4. CDR3 size: 14 residues.

This chain joins TRBV30 and TRBJ1-6, with D unresolved. The CDR3 runs to 14 residues. V was shortened by 4 bases and J by 1 base, with 8 bases between the two germline ends. Germline V gives CDR1 GTSNPN, CDR2 SVGIG (reference sequence). CDR3 in DNA: TGTGCCTGGAAAAGCAGGTCCTATAATTCACCCCTCCACTTT. Encoded protein: CAWKSRSYNSPLHF.

This clonotype occurred a few times. V usage is TRBV11-2 and J usage is TRBJ1-1, with a tentative D call TRBD1 (5 bases). This CDR3 has 13 amino acids. In germline, CDR1 is SGHAT, CDR2 FQNNGV. Trimming stripped 0 bases from V and 8 bases from J, with 10 bases between. The CDR3 nucleotides are TGTGCCAGCAGCTTAGATATTGAGGGGGAAGCTTTCTTT. Its translation is CASSLDIEGEAFF.

This clonotype was seen at least ten times. This chain joins TRBV12-3 or TRBV12-4 and TRBJ2-1; 15 bases line up with TRBD2. This CDR3 has 16 residues. The V and J ends lost 5 bases and 7 bases, in that order; junction bases with no gene match: 6. The CDR3 here is CASSPGLAGGMNEQFF. CDR3 in DNA: TGTGCCAGCAGTCCTGGACTAGCGGGAGGGATGAATGAGCAGTTCTTC.

This clonotype is a singleton in its sample. It may be a read error: a sequence one base away is much more abundant. Without the conserved terminal phenylalanine or tryptophan, this CDR3 likely stems from a read error. This chain uses TRBV11-2 with TRBJ2-1; D ambiguous. Germline CDR1 SGHAT, CDR2 FQNNGV. The CDR3 is 12 residues long. V gave up 4 bases and J gave up 10 bases, with 11 bases separating them. CDR3 in DNA: TGTGCCAGCAGCTCCAAAGGAGAGGAGCAGTTCTCC. Its translation: CASSSKGEEQFS.

This clonotype has just a few counts. A much larger clone lies one base from this, so it may be a read error. This chain links TRBV18 with TRBJ2-7; D is uncertain. The germline gives CDR1 KGHSH, CDR2 LQKENI. The CDR3 spans 13 residues. Here the CDR3 reads CARSPPVFSEQYF. The CDR3 DNA reads as TGTGCCCGCTCACCACCGGTGTTTTCCGAGCAGTACTTC.